This is a list of T cell receptor beta chains from one sample in a study of blood T cell repertoires in COVID-19. Libraries were prepared by immunoSEQ multiplex PCR; TCRdb keeps only in-frame clonotypes and omits some of them. The table lists 60,000 to 75,000 clones, 90% to 95% of them singletons. The sequenced sample consisted of peripheral blood. These receptors all come from a man aged 40-55 years with COVID-19, enrolled during active disease. Each CDR3 is given with its conserved first and last residue. Each record gives: D gene, J gene, clone size, V gene, CDR3 protein, CDR3 DNA. The D gene is left open where the match is weak. Expanded clones are given a class, and other clones once, few, many or no size at all.

>TRBD1|TRBJ1-2|NA|TRBV7-9
CASSLVGQGEYGYTF
TGTGCCAGCAGCTTAGTGGGACAGGGCGAGTATGGCTACACCTTC
>NA|TRBJ2-2|NA|TRBV9
CASDRGGNTGELFF
TGTGCCAGCGACCGAGGGGGGAACACCGGGGAGCTGTTTTTT
>NA|TRBJ1-5|few|TRBV4-1
CASSQEGGAYGQPQHF
TGCGCCAGCAGCCAAGAAGGGGGGGCATACGGTCAGCCCCAGCATTTT
>NA|TRBJ2-7|NA|TRBV15
CATSRDRYRLAYEQYF
TGTGCCACCAGCAGAGATAGGTACAGGTTAGCCTACGAGCAGTACTTC
>NA|TRBJ1-2|NA|TRBV5-1
CASSLQGTTNYGYTF
TGCGCCAGCAGCTTACAGGGAACTACTAACTATGGCTACACCTTC
>NA|TRBJ1-6|NA|TRBV5-6
CASSIRDFSSPLHF
TGTGCCAGCAGCATCCGGGACTTCAGTTCACCCCTCCACTTT
>NA|TRBJ1-5|NA|TRBV6-4
CASIGSYQPQHF
TGTGCCAGCATAGGTAGCTATCAGCCCCAGCATTTT
>NA|TRBJ2-7|NA|TRBV7-6
CASSLAPGTYYEQYF
TGTGCCAGCAGCTTAGCCCCCGGGACATACTACGAGCAGTACTTC
>NA|TRBJ2-2|once|TRBV2
CASSALAVAGELFF
TGTGCCAGCAGTGCCCTAGCTGTCGCCGGGGAGCTGTTTTTT
>NA|TRBJ1-1|NA|TRBV3-1/TRBV3-2
CASSQNFLRPSTEAFF
TGTGCCAGCAGCCAGAACTTCTTGAGGCCGTCAACTGAAGCTTTCTTT
>NA|TRBJ1-5|NA|TRBV12-1
CASSLSGFRQPQHF
TGTGCCAGCAGCCTCTCAGGGTTTCGTCAGCCCCAGCATTTT
>TRBD2|TRBJ2-2|NA|TRBV10-1
CASSERRGGADTGELFF
TGCGCCAGCAGTGAAAGACGCGGGGGGGCTGACACCGGGGAGCTGTTTTTT
>NA|TRBJ1-3|NA|TRBV28
CASSSHGGGHTIYF
TGTGCCAGCAGTTCCCACGGGGGAGGCCACACCATATATTTT
>NA|TRBJ2-5|NA|TRBV7-6
CASSLTSGHETQYF
TGTGCCAGCAGCTTAACGTCAGGGCACGAGACCCAGTACTTC
>NA|TRBJ1-1|once|TRBV11-2
CASSTGHLNTEAFF
TGTGCCAGCAGCACCGGACATCTCAACACTGAAGCTTTCTTT
>TRBD2|TRBJ2-4|NA|TRBV9
CASKELAGGRSKNIQYF
TGTGCCAGCAAGGAACTAGCGGGGGGCCGAAGCAAAAACATTCAGTACTTC
>TRBD2|TRBJ2-7|few|TRBV4-1
CASSQPAGQSYEQYF
TGCGCCAGCAGCCAACCAGCGGGGCAATCCTACGAGCAGTACTTC
>NA|TRBJ1-4|NA|TRBV14
CASKTGTNEKLFF
TGTGCCAGCAAGACAGGAACTAATGAAAAACTGTTTTTT
>TRBD2|TRBJ2-1|NA|TRBV10-3
CAISEQRGRGYNEQFF
TGTGCCATCAGTGAACAGCGGGGACGGGGCTACAATGAGCAGTTCTTC
>NA|TRBJ1-6|once|TRBV6-1
CASSEGTVPNSPLHF
TGTGCCAGCAGTGAAGGGACAGTCCCTAATTCACCCCTCCACTTT
>TRBD1|TRBJ1-2|NA|TRBV27
CASSLTVGQGERYTF
TGTGCCAGCAGTCTCACGGTGGGACAGGGGGAACGCTACACCTTC
>TRBD1|TRBJ1-6|once|TRBV13
CASSSDRGLYNSPLHF
TGTGCCAGCAGCTCGGACAGGGGGCTTTATAATTCACCCCTCCACTTT
>NA|TRBJ2-3|NA|TRBV7-9
CASSPGWRADTQYF
TGTGCCAGCAGCCCGGGGTGGCGGGCAGATACGCAGTATTTT
>NA|TRBJ2-7|NA|TRBV7-2
CASSPLSNGGEQYF
TGTGCCAGCAGCCCCTTGAGTAACGGAGGGGAGCAGTACTTC
>NA|TRBJ2-5|NA|TRBV5-4
CASSLRRQNQETQYF
TGTGCCAGCAGCTTGCGACGACAGAACCAAGAGACCCAGTACTTC
>TRBD1|TRBJ2-5|once|TRBV6-5
CASRRGQVEETQYF
TGTGCCAGCAGACGTGGACAGGTTGAGGAGACCCAGTACTTC
>TRBD1|TRBJ2-7|NA|TRBV12-3/TRBV12-4
CASSTGELGEQYF
TGTGCCAGCAGCACAGGGGAACTTGGCGAGCAGTACTTC
>TRBD1|TRBJ1-2|NA|TRBV5-1
CASSLGQGADYGYTF
TGCGCCAGCAGCTTGGGACAGGGGGCCGACTATGGCTACACCTTC